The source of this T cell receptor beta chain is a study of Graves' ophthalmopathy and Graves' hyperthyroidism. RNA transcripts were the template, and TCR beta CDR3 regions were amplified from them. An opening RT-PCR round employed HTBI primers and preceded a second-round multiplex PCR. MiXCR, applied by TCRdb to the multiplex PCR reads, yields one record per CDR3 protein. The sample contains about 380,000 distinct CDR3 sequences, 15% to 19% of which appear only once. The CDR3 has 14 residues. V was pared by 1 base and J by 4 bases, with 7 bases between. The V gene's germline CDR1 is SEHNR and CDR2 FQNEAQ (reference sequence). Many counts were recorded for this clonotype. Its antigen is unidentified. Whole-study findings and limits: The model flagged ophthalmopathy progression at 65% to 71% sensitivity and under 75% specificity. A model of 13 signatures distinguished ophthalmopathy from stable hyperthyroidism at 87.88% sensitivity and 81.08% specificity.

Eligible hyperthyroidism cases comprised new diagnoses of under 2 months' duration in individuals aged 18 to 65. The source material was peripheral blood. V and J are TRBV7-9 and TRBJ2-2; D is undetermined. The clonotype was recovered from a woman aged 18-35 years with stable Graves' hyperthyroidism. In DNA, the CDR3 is TGTGCCAGCAGCTTAGTTGACCTCACCGGGGAGCTGTTTTTT. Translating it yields CASSLVDLTGELFF. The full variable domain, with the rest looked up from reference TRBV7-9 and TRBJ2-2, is DTGVSQNPRHKITKRGQNVTFRCDPISEHNRLYWYRQTLGQGPEFLTYFQNEAQLEKSRLLSDRFSAERPKGSFSTLEIQRTEQGDSAMYLCASSLVDLTGELFFGEGSRLTVL.